Listed here are 17 T cell receptor beta chains from one sample, sequenced in a study of T cell responses to AZD1222 COVID-19 vaccine. The assay was immunoSEQ multiplex PCR, and TCRdb's table has in-frame clones only and misses some. Altogether about 120,000 clones are present, 88% being singletons, with the ten largest covering 3.5%. The sequences come from peripheral blood, collected 28 days after the second AZD1222 dose. The receptors derive from an adult who received the AZD1222 COVID-19 vaccine.

The J gene is TRBJ1-1, the V gene TRBV5-6; no definite D call. CDR1 and CDR2 (germline): SGHDT, YYEEEE. The CDR3 sequence is 13 residues long. V dropped 4 bases and J dropped 0 bases, with 7 bases sitting between them. DNA for the CDR3: TGTGCCAGCAGCCCCCCGATGAACACTGAAGCTTTCTTT. This sequence encodes CASSPPMNTEAFF.

The CDR3 loop is CASSPPGAGTEAFF. The CDR3 DNA reads TGTGCCAGCAGCCCCCCGGGGGCGGGGACTGAAGCTTTCTTT. The gene calls are TRBV13 and TRBJ1-1; maybe TRBD1 (6 bases). The germline V gene has CDR1 PRHDT and CDR2 FYEKMQ (reference sequence). The V and J ends lost 5 bases and 5 bases respectively, with 15 bases between them. The CDR3 contains 14 residues.

The chain joins TRBV3-1 (or the pseudogene TRBV3-2) to TRBJ2-1; 11 bases are shared with TRBD1. Trimming took 4 bases from V and 6 from J; bases not matched to a gene: 5. Germline V lookup: CDR1 LGHDT, CDR2 YNNKEL (reference sequence). The CDR3 is 15 amino acids. The CDR3 DNA reads as TGTGCCAGCAGCCTTGTGGACAGGGGGCGCAATGAGCAGTTCTTC. Protein sequence: CASSLVDRGRNEQFF.

The chain uses TRBV6-1 and TRBJ2-3; TRBD2 matches at 9 bases. Germline V gene lookup returns CDR1 MNHNS and CDR2 SASEGT. Trimming took 1 base from V and 4 from J; bases not matched to a gene: 9. The length of the CDR3 is 17 residues. This chain's CDR3 is CASSEVASGVNADTQYF. In DNA form, the CDR3 reads TGTGCCAGCAGTGAAGTTGCTAGCGGGGTTAATGCAGATACGCAGTATTTT.

The chain joins TRBV7-9 to TRBJ2-5; 10 bases line up with TRBD2. This CDR3 spans 18 amino acids. Germline CDR1 SEHNR, CDR2 FQNEAQ (reference sequence). Trimming took 5 bases from V and 5 from J; bases not matched to a gene: 17. The CDR3 region has the DNA TGTGCCAGCAGCCCCCGTGGGACTAGCGCTGTGGAGTTCGAGACCCAGTACTTC. Amino acids: CASSPRGTSAVEFETQYF.

The chain links TRBV7-9 to TRBJ2-3; D uncertain. V lost 1 base and J 6 bases, leaving 17 bases between the germline ends. The CDR3 is made up of 16 amino acids. Germline CDR1 and CDR2: SEHNR and FQNEAQ (reference sequence). In DNA form, the CDR3 reads TGTGCCAGCAGCTTAGAAGGAATTCCGGTCACTGATACGCAGTATTTT. This sequence encodes CASSLEGIPVTDTQYF. Filled out from reference TRBV7-9 and TRBJ2-3, the complete variable domain reads DTGVSQNPRHKITKRGQNVTFRCDPISEHNRLYWYRQTLGQGPEFLTYFQNEAQLEKSRLLSDRFSAERPKGSFSTLEIQRTEQGDSAMYLCASSLEGIPVTDTQYFGPGTRLTVL.

The V gene is TRBV7-2, the J gene TRBJ1-1, with D perhaps TRBD1 (6 bases). V was clipped by 6 bases and J by 2 bases, with 16 bases between them. Germline CDR1 and CDR2: SGHTA and FQGNSA. The CDR3 totals 15 residues. The CDR3 protein is CASSLTTGINTEAFF. As DNA, the CDR3 is TGTGCCAGCAGTCTTACTACAGGGATCAACACTGAAGCTTTCTTT. Full variable domain (missing parts from reference TRBV7-2 and TRBJ1-1): GAGVSQSPSNKVTEKGKDVELRCDPISGHTALYWYRQSLGQGLEFLIYFQGNSAPDKSGLPSDRFSAERTGGSVSTLTIQRTQQEDSAVYLCASSLTTGINTEAFFGQGTRLTVV.

This clone was observed a single time. The chain carries TRBV30 and TRBJ1-4, with D perhaps matching TRBD1 (6 bases). The ends were cut back, 4 bases at V and 10 bases at J, with 16 bases in the middle. Germline CDR1 and CDR2: GTSNPN and SVGIG (reference sequence). The CDR3 totals 13 residues. The CDR3 sequence is CAWNRDGGGKLFF. CDR3 coding DNA: TGTGCCTGGAACAGGGACGGGGGGGGAAAACTGTTTTTT.

J is TRBJ1-3 and V is TRBV30, with D unclear. V was shortened by 4 bases and J by 0 bases, with 13 bases between the two germline ends. The CDR3 has 15 amino acids. Germline CDR1 reads GTSNPN; CDR2 reads SVGIG (reference sequence). The CDR3, as DNA: TGTGCCTGGATGGGCCAGGCCTCCTCTGGAAACACCATATATTTT. Its protein product is CAWMGQASSGNTIYF.

The chain joins TRBV13 to TRBJ2-1; 9 bases are a match to TRBD2. J gave up 7 bases and V 5 bases, and 6 bases lay outside the gene matches. Germline CDR1 reads PRHDT; CDR2 reads FYEKMQ (reference sequence). The CDR3 consists of 14 residues. The CDR3 coding sequence is TGTGCCAGCAGCCGATATAGCGGGAGTAATGAGCAGTTCTTC. It specifies CASSRYSGSNEQFF.

The rearrangement joins TRBV6-5 to TRBJ2-2; possibly TRBD2 for D (5 bases). This CDR3 is 14 amino acids long. V lost 5 bases, J lost 3 bases, and 10 bases lay in between. CDR1 is MNHEY, CDR2 SVGAGI, per germline. CDR3 loop: CASSPPGYTGELFF. The DNA for the CDR3 is TGTGCCAGCAGTCCCCCGGGGTACACCGGGGAGCTGTTTTTT.

The rearrangement uses TRBV30 and TRBJ2-5; D unresolved. This CDR3 region has 13 residues. Per the germline V gene, CDR1 is GTSNPN and CDR2 is SVGIG (reference sequence). V lost 0 bases and J lost 4, with 9 bases in between. CDR3 DNA: TGTGCCTGGAGTGTGTCTGCGCGAGAGACCCAGTACTTC. Its translation: CAWSVSARETQYF.

This sequence joins TRBV7-2 and TRBJ2-3, with 8 nucleotides matching TRBD1. Germline trimming cut 1 base from V and 6 bases from J; bases unmatched to any gene: 9. The germline gives CDR1 SGHTA, CDR2 FQGNSA. The CDR3 consists of 16 residues. CDR3 region: CASSLGWYRGADTQYF. The CDR3 DNA reads as TGTGCCAGCAGCTTAGGTTGGTACAGGGGGGCGGATACGCAGTATTTT. Drawing the rest from reference TRBV7-2 and TRBJ2-3, the complete variable domain is GAGVSQSPSNKVTEKGKDVELRCDPISGHTALYWYRQSLGQGLEFLIYFQGNSAPDKSGLPSDRFSAERTGGSVSTLTIQRTQQEDSAVYLCASSLGWYRGADTQYFGPGTRLTVL.

This chain joins TRBV3-1 (or the pseudogene TRBV3-2) and TRBJ2-1, with D perhaps TRBD1 (6 bases). The CDR3 sequence is 12 residues long. The V and J ends lost 7 bases and 5 bases respectively, with 9 bases between them. CDR1 LGHDT and CDR2 YNNKEL come from the germline V gene (reference sequence). In nucleotides, the CDR3 is TGTGCCAGCACCACAGGGAACAATGAGCAGTTCTTC. It specifies CASTTGNNEQFF.

V gene TRBV5-1 combines with J gene TRBJ2-5, with D possibly TRBD2 on 6 matching bases. V dropped 1 base and J dropped 5 bases, with 15 bases sitting between them. The CDR3 consists of 15 residues. Germline values: CDR1 SGHRS, CDR2 YFSETQ. CDR3 DNA: TGCGCCAGCAGCTTGTCGTCGGGGGTGAGCGAGACCCAGTACTTC. Its translation is CASSLSSGVSETQYF.

This chain links TRBV7-9 with TRBJ1-5; D is undetermined. The CDR3 contains 13 residues. The V end was cut by 1 base, the J end by 1 base, with 2 bases between. Looked up from germline, CDR1 is SEHNR and CDR2 is FQNEAQ (reference sequence). Here the CDR3 DNA reads TGTGCCAGCAGCTTAGAAAGCAATCAGCCCCAGCATTTT. This gives the protein CASSLESNQPQHF.

CDR3 bases: TGTGCCAGCAGTGAAGAGGCCGGGGGGGCCTCGGCAAATGAGCAGTTCTTC. It is translated as CASSEEAGGASANEQFF. The chain is built from TRBV6-1 and TRBJ2-1, with 8 nucleotides matching TRBD2. This CDR3 has 17 residues. V lost 1 base, J lost 7 bases, and 12 bases stayed unmatched. Germline values: CDR1 MNHNS, CDR2 SASEGT.